The subject of this entry is one T cell receptor beta chain. The sample comes from a study of control samples from healthy donors and cancer patients. Sequenced by immunoSEQ multiplex PCR; TCRdb stores in-frame clones only, minus some. The sample has fewer than 200,000 clones; just over 90% are singletons. The origin of this receptor is an older woman in good health. Material for sequencing was blood.

The CDR3 DNA follows: TGTGCCAGCAGCTTAGAGGTTGGGGGTTTTACGGAACTGTTTTTT. It specifies CASSLEVGGFTELFF. The chain employs TRBV11-2 and TRBJ1-4; D may be TRBD1 (5 bases). Trimming removed 0 bases from V and 12 bases from J, with 17 bases in between. Germline CDR1 reads SGHAT; CDR2 reads FQNNGV. This CDR3 has 15 residues.